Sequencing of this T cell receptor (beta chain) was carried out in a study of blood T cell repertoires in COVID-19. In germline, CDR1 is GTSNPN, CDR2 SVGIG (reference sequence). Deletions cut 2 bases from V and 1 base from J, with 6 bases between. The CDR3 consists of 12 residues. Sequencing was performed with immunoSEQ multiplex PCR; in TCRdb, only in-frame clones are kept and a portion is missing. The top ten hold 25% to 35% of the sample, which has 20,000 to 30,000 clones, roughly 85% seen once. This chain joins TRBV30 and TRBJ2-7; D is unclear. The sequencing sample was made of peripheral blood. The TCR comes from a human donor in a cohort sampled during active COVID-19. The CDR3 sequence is CAWSPGSYEQYF. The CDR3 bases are TGTGCCTGGAGTCCCGGGTCCTACGAGCAGTACTTC.